This TCR beta chain was observed in a study of cytomegalovirus exposure and HLA in healthy donors. General study results and limits: Later analysis showed most CMV-associated TCR beta chains appearing HLA-restricted. A later analysis showed HLA-associated TCR beta chains outstripping equally common others in clonal expansion. Most TCRs appeared rarely, but some public TCRs recurred in many donors.

Primers included in the PCR were 60 Vbeta and 13 Jbeta primers. Measured with immunoSEQ multiplex PCR; TCRdb has only the in-frame clones, and not every one. The sample lists 150,000 to 200,000 clones, about 82% occurring once. Details on this clone: Its specificity is not known.

V was clipped by 5 bases and J by 3 bases, with 13 bases between them. Germline V CDR1 and CDR2: SGHTA, FQGTGA. The CDR3 spans 14 residues. The J gene is TRBJ1-2, the V gene TRBV7-3, with TRBD1 as a possible D gene (6 bases). The source is a male donor in good health and CMV-seronegative. The material sequenced was PBMCs. CDR3 bases: TGTGCCAGCAGCCCGGGGGGCAGGGACTATGGCTACACCTTC. Translated, it gives CASSPGGRDYGYTF. Using reference TRBV7-3 and TRBJ1-2 for the parts outside the CDR3, the full variable domain is GAGVSQTPSNKVTEKGKYVELRCDPISGHTALYWYRQSLGQGPEFLIYFQGTGAADDSGLPNDRFFAVRPEGSVSTLKIQRTERGDSAVYLCASSPGGRDYGYTFGSGTRLTVV.